These 30 T cell receptor beta chains originate from one sample sequenced in a study of shared clonotypes between healthy human individuals. TCRdb's table, derived via immunoSEQ multiplex PCR, lists solely in-frame clones and lacks some. The sample includes hundreds of thousands of clones, approximately 79% of them seen just once. The source material was memory CD4+ T cells sorted from blood. Documented subset: CD45RA-negative fraction. These receptors all come from a woman in her twenties or thirties in good health.

In this sample, this clone turned up once. The chain uses TRBV11-2 and TRBJ2-7, with D perhaps matching TRBD2 (7 bases). Trimming removed 2 bases from V and 9 bases from J, with 14 bases in between. The CDR3 is 13 residues long. Germline CDR1 and CDR2: SGHAT and FQNNGV. The CDR3 DNA reads TGTGCCAGCAGCTTACGGGGGGCGCGACGGCAGTACTTC. This codes for CASSLRGARRQYF.

A few counts support this clone. This chain's CDR3 is CASGGDGKETQYF. Here the CDR3 DNA reads TGTGCCAGTGGGGGAGACGGGAAAGAGACCCAGTACTTC. The chain links TRBV6-6 to TRBJ2-5; D may be TRBD1 or TRBD2 (5 bases each). The CDR3 sequence is 13 residues long. Germline V gene data show CDR1 as MNHNY and CDR2 as SVGAGI (reference sequence). The ends were cut back, 9 bases at V and 3 bases at J, with 14 bases in the middle.

The chain is built from TRBV27 and TRBJ1-2; D possibly corresponds to TRBD1 (6 bases). Trimming left V 7 bases short and J 4 bases short, with 16 bases between. The length of the CDR3 is 14 residues. CDR1 is MNHEY and CDR2 is SMNVEV in the germline V gene (reference sequence). The CDR3 loop reads CASKKQGELYGYTF. The CDR3 coding sequence is TGTGCCAGCAAAAAACAGGGCGAGCTCTATGGCTACACCTTC.

Comments on this clone: This may come from a read error, since a much larger clone is one base off. This chain joins TRBV7-2 and TRBJ2-7; unclear D gene. This CDR3 is 11 amino acids long. Germline-derived CDR1 and CDR2 are SGHTA and FQGNSA. V lost 5 bases, J lost 0 bases, and 2 bases lay in between. CDR3 loop: CASSRSYEQYF. CDR3 DNA: TGTGCCAGCAGCCGCTCCTACGAGCAGTACTTC.

The chain uses TRBV11-2 and TRBJ2-3; 13 bases fit TRBD2. Germline V CDR1 and CDR2: SGHAT, FQNNGV. V lost 6 bases to trimming and J lost 9 bases; unmatched junction nucleotides: 9. The CDR3 is made up of 15 amino acids. CDR3 bases: TGTGCCAGCAGAACACTAGCGGGAGGGCCGGGAACGCAGTATTTT. This sequence encodes CASRTLAGGPGTQYF.

The V and J genes are TRBV19 and TRBJ1-4; TRBD1 agrees at 7 bases. The CDR3 spans 16 residues. The V segment lost 8 bases and the J segment 0 bases; nucleotides outside the gene matches: 9. Germline V gene data show CDR1 as LNHDA and CDR2 as SQIVND (reference sequence). DNA of the CDR3: TGTGCCAGTGCGACAGGGCGCCCTGCAACTAATGAAAAACTGTTTTTT. It encodes CASATGRPATNEKLFF.

This chain uses TRBV7-6 with TRBJ2-3; 12 bases map to TRBD2. Germline CDR1 is SGHVS and CDR2 is FNYEAQ. Trimming removed 4 bases from V and 6 bases from J; junction bases left unmatched: 11. The CDR3 runs 17 residues. CDR3 in amino acids: CASSSPLAGGPGDTQYF. As DNA, the CDR3 is TGTGCCAGCAGCTCACCGCTAGCGGGAGGGCCAGGGGATACGCAGTATTTT.

The genes are TRBV10-3 and TRBJ2-2; D could derive from TRBD1 or TRBD2 (5 bases each). This CDR3 comprises 15 residues. V lost 10 bases to trimming and J lost 2 bases, with 17 bases between them. Germline CDR1 reads ENHRY; CDR2 reads SYGVKD. The CDR3 reads CARGSGTSNTGELFF. The CDR3 coding sequence is TGTGCCAGGGGGTCCGGGACCTCTAACACCGGGGAGCTGTTTTTT.

The chain is built from TRBV10-3 and TRBJ2-1; D is uncertain. The CDR3 has 14 residues. Germline loops: CDR1 ENHRY, CDR2 SYGVKD. Trimming left V 8 bases short and J 6 bases short, with 17 bases between. In DNA form, the CDR3 reads TGTGCCATCGGTGGCCTTTCCGGGCCCAATGAGCAGTTCTTC. This encodes CAIGGLSGPNEQFF.

For this clone: An end of the junction does not agree with germline; a read error may underlie this. V and J are TRBV14 and TRBJ2-1, with 9 bases aligning to TRBD2. Germline V CDR1 and CDR2: SGHDN, FVKESK. The CDR3 spans 15 residues. The CDR3 nucleotides read TGTGCCAGCAGTCAAGGTTTTCTAGCGGGAAATGAGCAGTTCTTC. Its protein is CASSQGFLAGNEQFF.

This clone turned up a few times. This chain joins TRBV11-3 and TRBJ2-1; 7 bases match TRBD2. The CDR3 has 16 residues. Trimming at V came to 2 bases and at J to 5 bases, leaving 9 bases not matched to a gene. CDR1 is SGHNT and CDR2 is YENEEA in the germline V gene. The CDR3 DNA reads as TGTGCCAGCAGCTTAACCTCGGGGGGTTTACACAATGAGCAGTTCTTC. Its translation: CASSLTSGGLHNEQFF. The full variable domain, rest sourced from reference TRBV11-3 and TRBJ2-1, is EAGVVQSPRYKIIEKKQPVAFWCNPISGHNTLYWYLQNLGQGPELLIRYENEEAVDDSQLPKDRFSAERLKGVDSTLKIQPAELGDSAVYLCASSLTSGGLHNEQFFGPGTRLTVL.

V is TRBV5-1 and J is TRBJ1-1; 8 positions match TRBD1. Germline V CDR1 and CDR2: SGHRS, YFSETQ. The CDR3 runs 16 residues. Trimming at V came to 2 bases and at J to 0 bases, leaving 6 bases not matched to a gene. The CDR3 protein is CASSFSGGPLNTEAFF. CDR3 DNA sequence: TGCGCCAGCAGCTTTTCAGGGGGCCCCTTGAACACTGAAGCTTTCTTT. The whole variable domain, filled in from reference TRBV5-1 and TRBJ1-1, reads KAGVTQTPRYLIKTRGQQVTLSCSPISGHRSVSWYQQTPGQGLQFLFEYFSETQRNKGNFPGRFSGRQFSNSRSEMNVSTLELGDSALYLCASSFSGGPLNTEAFFGQGTRLTVV.

This clone was recorded only once. The genes are TRBV27 and TRBJ2-5; D unclear. The CDR3 has 13 amino acids. The germline V gene encodes CDR1 MNHEY and CDR2 SMNVEV (reference sequence). Trimming pared 5 bases from V and 7 bases from J, leaving 14 bases between. CDR3: CASSPPGKGTQYF. The CDR3 DNA reads TGTGCCAGCAGTCCCCCAGGAAAGGGGACCCAGTACTTC.

This clone has more than one count but fewer than ten. The J gene is TRBJ1-5, the V gene TRBV2; 7 bases fit TRBD1. The CDR3 totals 14 residues. Germline V gene data show CDR1 as SNHLY and CDR2 as FYNNEI. V trimming: 6 bases; J trimming: 7 bases; junction bases outside the gene matches: 9. The CDR3 DNA follows: TGTGCCAGCAGGGCCGGATCAGGGGGGCAGCCCCAGCATTTT. Its protein is CASRAGSGGQPQHF.

The chain recombines TRBV5-8 with TRBJ2-1; 11 bases map to TRBD2. This CDR3 is 19 amino acids long. With 0 bases clipped from V and 4 bases from J, the junction kept 12 bases outside the gene matches. Germline CDR1 is SGHTS and CDR2 is YDEGEE. CDR3 amino acids: CASSLASTSGSFLYNEQFF. DNA of the CDR3: TGTGCCAGCAGCTTGGCGTCCACTAGCGGGAGTTTTTTATACAATGAGCAGTTCTTC. Looking up the rest from reference TRBV5-8 and TRBJ2-1 gives the full variable domain: EAGVTQSPTHLIKTRGQQATLRCSPISGHTSVYWYQQALGLGLQFLLWYDEGEERNRGNFPPRFSGRQFPNYSSELNVNALELEDSALYLCASSLASTSGSFLYNEQFFGPGTRLTVL.

This chain links TRBV10-3 with TRBJ1-5, with D possibly TRBD1 on 6 matching bases. CDR3 length equals 13 residues. Trimming cost V 2 bases and J 13 bases, with 15 bases left between them. The V gene's germline CDR1 is ENHRY and CDR2 SYGVKD. This CDR3 reads CAISEEDRGPQHF. CDR3 coding DNA: TGTGCCATCAGTGAGGAGGACAGAGGCCCACAGCATTTT.

The V and J genes are TRBV28 and TRBJ2-7, with D uncertain. The V gene lost 4 bases and the J gene lost 3 bases, with 16 bases spanning the gap. This CDR3 comprises 15 residues. Germline V gene lookup returns CDR1 MDHEN and CDR2 SYDVKM. The CDR3 here is CASSSPTDLDYEQYF. Here the CDR3 DNA reads TGTGCCAGCAGTTCCCCGACCGATCTGGACTACGAGCAGTACTTC. The variable domain in full, with the rest retrieved from reference TRBV28 and TRBJ2-7, is DVKVTQSSRYLVKRTGEKVFLECVQDMDHENMFWYRQDPGLGLRLIYFSYDVKMKEKGDIPEGYSVSREKKERFSLILESASTNQTSMYLCASSSPTDLDYEQYFGPGTRLTVT.

The chain links TRBV5-1 to TRBJ2-7; 7 bases map to TRBD1. This CDR3 contains 16 residues. Germline CDR1 SGHRS, CDR2 YFSETQ. J lost 2 bases, V lost 3 bases, and 11 bases had no gene match. The CDR3 is CASSSTPPGQTYEQYF. Here the CDR3 DNA reads TGCGCCAGCAGCTCAACACCACCGGGACAGACCTACGAGCAGTACTTC.

V gene TRBV18 combines with J gene TRBJ1-5; no reliable D call. This CDR3 has 14 amino acids. Trimming shortened V by 0 bases and J by 10 bases, and 13 bases separated the two germline ends. Germline CDR1 and CDR2: KGHSH and LQKENI. The CDR3 is CASSPPPGPPPQHF. As DNA, the CDR3 is TGTGCCAGCTCACCACCCCCAGGCCCACCCCCCCAGCATTTT.

This clone turned up a few times. The rearrangement uses TRBV21-1 and TRBJ2-1; the table's D call of TRBD2 was not tested on the DNA. TRBV21-1 is deemed a pseudogene. This CDR3 comprises 14 residues. CDR3 nucleotides: TGTGCCAGCAGCAAGTGTGGGACTTACAATGAGCAGTTCTTC. Protein product: CASSKCGTYNEQFF.

The chain combines TRBV7-6 with TRBJ2-1; 11 bases agree with TRBD2. The length of the CDR3 is 16 residues. Per the germline V gene, CDR1 is SGHVS and CDR2 is FNYEAQ. Trimming cost V 5 bases and J 1 base; bases outside gene matches: 4. CDR3 sequence reads: CASSLLAGGSYNEQFF. The CDR3 coding sequence is TGTGCCAGCAGCCTATTAGCGGGAGGGTCCTACAATGAGCAGTTCTTC.

The chain is built from TRBV28 and TRBJ2-7, with D perhaps given as TRBD1 or TRBD2 (5 bases each). This CDR3 is built from 15 residues. From germline, CDR1 is MDHEN and CDR2 SYDVKM. V lost 3 bases and J lost 6, with 18 bases in between. In nucleotides, the CDR3 is TGTGCCAGCAGTTTTTCTTACCCGTTGGGACGCGAGCAGTACTTC. As protein: CASSFSYPLGREQYF.

The V gene is TRBV5-1, the J gene TRBJ2-2; D perhaps matches TRBD2 (5 bases). In germline, CDR1 is SGHRS, CDR2 YFSETQ. The V and J ends lost 3 bases and 0 bases respectively, with 9 bases between them. This CDR3 is 15 amino acids long. The CDR3 bases are TGCGCCAGCAGCTACCTAGCTACGAACACCGGGGAGCTGTTTTTT. It is translated as CASSYLATNTGELFF.

This clone showed up just once. The chain joins TRBV7-9 to TRBJ2-2, with a tentative D call TRBD2 (6 bases). CDR1 and CDR2 (germline): SEHNR, FQNEAQ (reference sequence). Trimming cost V 5 bases and J 1 base, with 14 bases left between them. The CDR3 has 16 residues. CDR3 nucleotides: TGTGCCAGCAGCCCCCCGGTAGCGGTGAACACCGGGGAGCTGTTTTTT. Translated: CASSPPVAVNTGELFF.

Note on this clone: Other DNA sequences of this sample code for an identical CDR3. This chain connects TRBV2 to TRBJ2-7; D is ambiguous. Trimming took off 3 bases at V and 2 bases at J, with 8 bases between the two ends. The CDR3 contains 13 residues. Germline V CDR1 and CDR2: SNHLY, FYNNEI. CDR3 sequence reads: CASSESGAYEQYF. The CDR3 DNA reads as TGTGCCAGCAGTGAGTCCGGAGCCTACGAGCAGTACTTC.

This clone was seen a few times. CDR3: CASSRQGNTEAFF. The DNA of the CDR3 is TGTGCCAGCAGCCGCCAGGGGAACACTGAAGCTTTCTTT. The V and J genes are TRBV14 and TRBJ1-1; weak D call: TRBD1 (5 bases). Trimming cost V 4 bases and J 1 base, with 7 bases left between them. The CDR3 is 13 amino acids. CDR1 and CDR2 (germline): SGHDN, FVKESK.

This clone was recorded only once. The identical CDR3 is also encoded by other nucleotide sequences in the sample. J is TRBJ1-5 and V is TRBV28; weak D call: TRBD1 (5 bases). Looked up from germline, CDR1 is MDHEN and CDR2 is SYDVKM. Trimming pared 2 bases from V and 7 bases from J, leaving 12 bases between. The CDR3 length is 14 residues. For the CDR3, the DNA is TGTGCCAGCAGTTTAATTCAGGGTGGCCAGCCCCAGCATTTT. Its protein is CASSLIQGGQPQHF.

The chain uses TRBV25-1 and TRBJ2-7; 11 nucleotides line up with TRBD2. The CDR3 extends over 17 amino acids. Germline-derived CDR1 and CDR2 are MGHDK and SYGVNS. J was trimmed by 1 base and V by 1 base; bases with no gene match: 6. The CDR3 loop reads CASSELGRLAGSYEQYF. For the CDR3, the DNA is TGTGCCAGCAGTGAATTGGGGAGACTAGCGGGATCCTACGAGCAGTACTTC.

The chain has TRBV6-1 and TRBJ2-4; 7 bases line up with TRBD1. This CDR3 has 14 residues. With V trimmed by 4 bases and J by 7 bases, 7 bases remained unmatched. Germline CDR1 reads MNHNS; CDR2 reads SASEGT. The CDR3 is CASSGPTGLNIQYF. The CDR3 region has the DNA TGTGCCAGCAGTGGACCGACAGGGTTGAACATTCAGTACTTC.

In this sample, this clone turned up a few times. The CDR3, as DNA: TGCGCCAGCAGCGGGCAGTCCTATGGCTACACCTTC. Encoded protein: CASSGQSYGYTF. This sequence joins TRBV10-2 and TRBJ1-2; D is undetermined. In germline, CDR1 is WSHSY, CDR2 SAAADI. V lost 6 bases to trimming and J lost 4 bases, with 9 bases between them. The CDR3 is made up of 12 amino acids.